This T cell receptor beta chain originates from a study of technical replicates of blood from several donors. Some clones are missing from TCRdb's copy, which holds only in-frame ones; the method was immunoSEQ multiplex PCR. The sample includes more than 65,000 clones, about 97% of them seen just once. The CDR3 is 14 residues long. Germline V CDR1 and CDR2: SGHAT, FQNNGV. Trimming shortened V by 5 bases and J by 1 base, and 9 bases separated the two germline ends. Sequenced input: T cells isolated from PBMCs. V gene TRBV11-2 combines with J gene TRBJ1-5; unclear D gene. This clonotype was obtained from a human donor in good health. The CDR3: CASSAGRSNQPQHF. The CDR3 DNA reads TGTGCCAGCAGCGCGGGCCGCAGCAATCAGCCCCAGCATTTT.